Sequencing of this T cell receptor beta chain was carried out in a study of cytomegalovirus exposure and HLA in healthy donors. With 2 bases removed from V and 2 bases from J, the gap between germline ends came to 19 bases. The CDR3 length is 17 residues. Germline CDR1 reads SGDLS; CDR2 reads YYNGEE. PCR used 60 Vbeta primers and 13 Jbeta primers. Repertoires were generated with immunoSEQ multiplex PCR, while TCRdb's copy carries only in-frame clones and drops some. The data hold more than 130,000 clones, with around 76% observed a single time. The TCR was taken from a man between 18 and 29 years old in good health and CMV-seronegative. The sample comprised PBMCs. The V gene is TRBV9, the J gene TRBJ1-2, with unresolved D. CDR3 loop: CASSVFPPLLKNYGYTF. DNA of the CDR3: TGTGCCAGCAGCGTGTTTCCCCCCCTACTAAAGAACTATGGCTACACCTTC.